This T cell receptor beta chain derives from a study of Ad26.COV2.S vaccination and SARS-CoV-2 variants. Across the study: Ad26.COV2.S was injected intramuscularly once or twice, 56 days apart.

Treatment given: around 19 received Ad26.COV2.S at low or high dose, single or two shots; several received placebo; per-sample allocation not given. Repertoires come from day 63 after the first vaccine or placebo injection. Broader study findings: Vaccinees and placebo recipients showed similar non-spike TCR breadth. Vaccine recipients showed a spike-specific TCR breadth that was higher than in placebo recipients.

Profiling relied on immunoSEQ multiplex PCR, and the TCRdb table lists in-frame clones only, not all of them. In the table there are 410,000 or so clones, roughly 90% of which are singletons. With regard to this clone: Its specificity is not known.

Germline CDR1 and CDR2: SGHAT and FQNNGV. The CDR3 totals 16 residues. Trimming at V came to 3 bases and at J to 4 bases, leaving 4 bases not matched to a gene. The sequences come from peripheral blood, collected in a trial of Ad26.COV2.S vaccine versus placebo. This clonotype originated in a person aged 18 to 65 who received the Ad26.COV2.S COVID-19 vaccine or a placebo. The V gene is TRBV11-2, the J gene TRBJ2-1; 12 bases are a match to TRBD2. In DNA, the CDR3 is TGTGCCAGCAGCTTTAGGGGACTAGCGGGTTACAATGAGCAGTTCTTC. It yields the protein CASSFRGLAGYNEQFF.